The T cell receptor beta chain described here comes from a study of T-cell memory formation after mild COVID-19. General observations from the study: The study found contracting CD4+ clones mainly in CM and EM and contracting CD8+ clones in EMRA.

In regard to this clonotype: As yet, its antigen is unknown.

TCRdb used MiXCR to reprocess the 5' RACE reads, holding one entry per CDR3 protein. This table has about 360,000 distinct CDR3 sequences, approximately 13% appearing once. The germline V gene has CDR1 SGHTA and CDR2 FQGTGA. This CDR3 region has 16 residues. V shed 0 bases and J shed 4 bases, with 15 bases lying between them. This TCR came from a man aged 18-30 years who had mild COVID-19 (a few samples of this study predate the infection). Cell type and time point are not known. The chain has TRBV7-3 and TRBJ2-5; tentatively, D is TRBD2 (6 bases). The sequenced sample was PBMCs or a T cell subset sorted from them (not recorded which). The CDR3 nucleotides read TGTGCCAGCAGCTTAACAGTGGGGGGAGTTCTAGAGACCCAGTACTTC. Its protein product is CASSLTVGGVLETQYF.